The present T cell receptor beta chain was sequenced within a study of T-cell reconstitution after alpha-beta-depleted transplantation in children. General study findings and limits: It was newly produced T cells that mostly accounted for T-cell counts and diversity one year after transplant.

Details on this clonotype: The target antigen is unknown.

Unique molecular identifiers were incorporated during preparation of the TCRbeta library. A single record per CDR3 protein comes from TCRdb applying MiXCR to the PCR reads. Seen here are about 540,000 distinct CDR3 sequences, more than 20% observed once, and the top ten hold 30% to 40%. CDR1 is SGHKS, CDR2 YYEKEE, per germline (reference sequence). V dropped 1 base and J dropped 0 bases, with 12 bases sitting between them. The CDR3 totals 16 residues. The sequence derives from a boy younger than two with Wiskott-Aldrich syndrome, due to receive a stem cell transplant. The specimen was PBMCs, collected before TCRalphabeta/CD19-depleted stem cell transplant. The chain recombines TRBV5-5 with TRBJ2-3; tentative D call: TRBD2 (6 bases). CDR3 coding DNA: TGTGCCAGCAGCTTGAGGGCCGGACTAAGCACAGATACGCAGTATTTT. It specifies CASSLRAGLSTDTQYF.